The subject of this entry is one T cell receptor (beta chain). The CDR3 is 15 amino acids. J gave up 8 bases and V 5 bases, and 8 bases lay outside the gene matches. From germline, CDR1 is KGHSH and CDR2 LQKENI. These data belong to a study of T cells in tuberculosis. Turning to the study itself: T cells were selected with CD1B tetramers loaded with glucose monomycolate.

Repertoires were generated with immunoSEQ multiplex PCR, while TCRdb's copy carries only in-frame clones and drops some. The data contain approximately 31,000 clones, 95% of them singletons. At study entry, adolescents had tuberculin skin tests and IGRA screening. This sequence originates from a donor between 10 and 35 years old with latent tuberculosis or without tuberculosis infection. V usage is TRBV18 and J usage is TRBJ2-1, with TRBD2 identical over 11 bases. The sequenced material came from PBMCs. The CDR3 DNA reads as TGTGCCAGCTCAAGCATAGCGGGGGGGCCGGATGAGCAGTTCTTC. Translating gives CASSSIAGGPDEQFF.